The sequence of this T cell receptor (beta chain) was determined in a study of OX40 agonist ivuxolimab in advanced cancers. Study-wide context: Ivuxolimab was a fully human IgG2 agonistic monoclonal antibody targeting the costimulatory receptor OX40 (CD134). Intravenous ivuxolimab was administered to patients every 2 weeks at six dose levels: 0.01, 0.1, 0.3, 1.5, 3 and 10 mg/kg. Of the approximately 53 patients in dose escalation, some 20 had hepatocellular carcinoma, some 15 had melanoma, 9 had renal cell carcinoma and 9 had head and neck cancer. The dose-escalation cohort was around 84% male with a mean age of about 60 years, ranging from about 23 to 85. Patients were allowed to have had prior anti-PD-1, anti-PD-L1 or anti-CTLA-4 therapy, and approximately 43% of the dose-escalation patients had previously received checkpoint inhibitors. Partial responses were achieved by three dose-escalation patients, of whom one had hepatocellular carcinoma and two had cutaneous melanoma. Peripheral TCRbeta sequencing aimed to test whether ivuxolimab altered TCR sequence diversity and caused clonal T-cell expansion. The paper reports the monotherapy dose-escalation portion (N of about 56 patients) of the phase I ivuxolimab trial. Points the paper makes about the study in general: Low levels of normalized T-cell clonal expansion were also seen in some nonresponding patients. At doses from 0.1 to 3.0 mg/kg, clonal expansion was seen in both CD4+ and CD8+ blood T cells between baseline and week 6. The antigen specificity of the peripheral T cells that underwent clonal expansion was not determined. In the 0.1-3.0 mg/kg groups, partial responders had among the lowest normalized peripheral clonal expansion, particularly in CD8+ T cells. On average, CD8+ T cells showed more expanded clones than CD4+ T cells after ivuxolimab.

Sequences LNHDA (CDR1) and SQIVND (CDR2) are obtained from the germline V gene (reference sequence). The CDR3 numbers 16 residues from cysteine through phenylalanine. The kept DNA is CDR3 alone, 48 bases in frame from the first base. V is reduced by 4 bases and J by 4 bases, leaving a spacing of 19 bases between them. A note on this clone: This clone's antigen is unknown. Base qualities are not at hand, and no much larger clone is one base apart.

For sequencing of the TCRbeta CDR3 region, genomic DNA was extracted from the sorted cells. The immunoSEQ Assay was used to sequence the TCRbeta CDR3 regions. Entries here come from immuneACCESS through TCRdb and include only in-frame sequences with V and J called. Some clones fail to appear in such tables; in the studies checked, an unresolved V gene covers under half of the shortfall, and the cause of the remainder is unknown. Within this sample are 90,000 to 100,000 clones, with nearly 90% of them counted one time only. The top ten clonotypes cover around 0.15% of the sample. Patients with a history of autoimmune disease or receiving systemic immunosuppression were excluded from the trial. Peripheral blood for TCR sequencing was collected from all dose cohorts at baseline, on cycle 4 day 1, and on cycle 7 day 1. Samples were obtained from an open-label, multicenter, first-in-human phase I dose-escalation trial of ivuxolimab. Adults with locally advanced or metastatic head and neck squamous cell, hepatocellular, melanoma or renal cell carcinoma were enrolled in the trial. CD4+ and CD8+ T cells were sorted separately from peripheral blood before TCR sequencing.

The input for sequencing was CD4+ or CD8+ T cells sorted from blood, taken in a trial of the OX40 agonist ivuxolimab. The chain is assembled from TRBV19 and TRBJ1-1, with a tentative D gene TRBD1 over 6 matching bases. This receptor was identified in an adult with an advanced solid tumor such as melanoma, head and neck, liver or kidney cancer. The CDR3 corresponds to CASSTEYSQGSTEAFF. The bases are TGTGCCAGTAGTACCGAATACTCACAGGGATCCACTGAAGCTTTCTTT.